Below, 27 T cell receptor beta chains from the same sample are listed, as sequenced in a study of siplizumab effects on memory and regulatory T cells. The table came from immunoSEQ multiplex PCR; TCRdb's copy has only in-frame clones and leaves some out. In the table there are more than 70,000 clones, 95% of which are singletons. The sequenced sample was CD8+ T cells sorted from blood. The receptors stem from a human donor in good health.

The gene calls are TRBV5-4 and TRBJ1-1; no clear D gene. Trimming left V 5 bases short and J 0 bases short, with 8 bases between. This CDR3 has 13 residues. Germline V CDR1 and CDR2: SGHNT, YYREEE (reference sequence). CDR3 sequence: CASRVGMNTEAFF. CDR3 nucleotide sequence: TGTGCCAGCAGGGTGGGCATGAACACTGAAGCTTTCTTT.

V is TRBV27 and J is TRBJ2-1; D perhaps matches TRBD2 (5 bases). The V end lost 3 bases, the J end lost 7 bases, and 13 bases lay between the germline ends. Looked up from germline, CDR1 is MNHEY and CDR2 is SMNVEV (reference sequence). The length of the CDR3 is 14 residues. The CDR3 spells CASSLLEARNEQFF. The CDR3 DNA follows: TGTGCCAGCAGTTTGCTGGAGGCTCGGAATGAGCAGTTCTTC.

The chain links TRBV29-1 to TRBJ1-2; the D gene is possibly TRBD1 (5 bases). Trimming cost V 6 bases and J 8 bases, with 19 bases left between them. The CDR3 length is 13 residues. CDR1 and CDR2 from the germline V gene are SQVTM and ANQGSEA. The CDR3 nucleotides are TGCAGCGTGGCAGGTGCAGGGAAGGGCGGCTACACCTTC. Protein: CSVAGAGKGGYTF.

The V gene is TRBV19, the J gene TRBJ2-3; 11 positions match TRBD2. The junction had 3 bases not matched to a gene; V was cut back by 3 bases and J by 4 bases. The germline V gene has CDR1 LNHDA and CDR2 SQIVND (reference sequence). CDR3 length: 15 residues. CDR3 residues: CASSITSGSSDTQYF. As DNA, the CDR3 is TGTGCCAGTAGTATTACTAGCGGGAGTTCAGATACGCAGTATTTT.

The J gene is TRBJ2-7, the V gene TRBV7-9, with unresolved D. The CDR3 sequence is 15 residues long. Deletions cut 3 bases from V and 6 bases from J, with 18 bases between. CDR1 and CDR2 from the germline V gene are SEHNR and FQNEAQ (reference sequence). The CDR3: CASSFARGQYTEQYF. CDR3 DNA sequence: TGTGCCAGCAGCTTCGCTCGAGGCCAATATACCGAGCAGTACTTC.

This chain connects TRBV5-6 to TRBJ2-4, with a weak D call TRBD2 (6 bases). Germline loops: CDR1 SGHDT, CDR2 YYEEEE. There are 12 residues in the CDR3. V was cut by 9 bases and J by 8 bases, with 15 bases left in between. The CDR3 region has the DNA TGTGCCAACCCGGGACTTCGGGACATTCAGTACTTC. Amino acid sequence: CANPGLRDIQYF. Based on the CDR3 plus reference TRBV5-6 and TRBJ2-4, the full variable domain is DAGVTQSPTHLIKTRGQQVTLRCSPKSGHDTVSWYQQALGQGPQFIFQYYEEEERQRGNFPDRFSGHQFPNYSSELNVNALLLGDSALYLCANPGLRDIQYFGAGTRLSVL.

The chain employs TRBV19 and TRBJ2-2; D possibly corresponds to TRBD2 (5 bases). CDR1 LNHDA and CDR2 SQIVND come from the germline V gene (reference sequence). This CDR3 has 14 residues. V was trimmed by 7 bases and J by 7 bases, leaving 16 bases between them. The CDR3 DNA follows: TGTGCCAGTACGACGAAGGACTGGTACGGGGAGCTGTTTTTT. As protein: CASTTKDWYGELFF.

This clone was observed a handful of times. The chain uses TRBV6-5 and TRBJ2-7, with TRBD1 matching 10 bases. The CDR3 has 15 residues. V trimming: 4 bases; J trimming: 4 bases; junction bases outside the gene matches: 7. Germline lookup yields CDR1 MNHEY and CDR2 SVGAGI. CDR3 DNA: TGTGCCAGCAGTTGGGGGACAGGGGCTTGGTACGAGCAGTACTTC. It specifies CASSWGTGAWYEQYF.

This clone is termed medium-sized (0.01 to 0.1%). The rearrangement uses TRBV5-1 and TRBJ2-7; no clear D. CDR3 length: 12 amino acids. Trimming stripped 0 bases from V and 2 bases from J, with 3 bases between. Germline V gives CDR1 SGHRS, CDR2 YFSETQ. Here the CDR3 DNA reads TGCGCCAGCAGCTTGGGGGCCTACGAGCAGTACTTC. Its protein is CASSLGAYEQYF.

This chain links TRBV13 with TRBJ2-5, with 9 nucleotides matching TRBD1. The ends lost 4 bases at V and 5 bases at J; junction bases unmatched: 2. The CDR3 contains 13 residues. Germline V gene sequence: CDR1 PRHDT, CDR2 FYEKMQ (reference sequence). In DNA form, the CDR3 reads TGTGCCAGCAGCTCCGGACAGGGGGAGACCCAGTACTTC. Its protein product is CASSSGQGETQYF. Together with reference TRBV13 and TRBJ2-5, the CDR3 gives the full variable domain: AAGVIQSPRHLIKEKRETATLKCYPIPRHDTVYWYQQGPGQDPQFLISFYEKMQSDKGSIPDRFSAQQFSDYHSELNMSSLELGDSALYFCASSSGQGETQYFGPGTRLLVL.

This chain uses TRBV25-1 with TRBJ2-2, with unresolved D. The CDR3 runs 15 residues. V was clipped by 5 bases and J by 0 bases, with 10 bases between them. Per the germline V gene, CDR1 is MGHDK and CDR2 is SYGVNS. CDR3 protein: CASSIEEANTGELFF. Here the CDR3 DNA reads TGTGCCAGCAGTATAGAGGAAGCGAACACCGGGGAGCTGTTTTTT.

This chain links TRBV5-3 with TRBJ2-7; 8 positions agree with TRBD2. TRBV5-3 is placed among ORFs of uncertain function. CDR3 length equals 14 residues. V lost 1 base, J lost 7 bases, and 7 bases stayed unmatched. CDR3 in amino acids: CARSLREGSREQYF. The CDR3 DNA reads TGTGCCAGAAGCTTGCGGGAGGGGTCGAGGGAGCAGTACTTC.

This sequence joins TRBV7-2 and TRBJ2-7; D possibly corresponds to TRBD2 (6 bases). V was shortened by 1 base and J by 3 bases, with 16 bases between the two germline ends. This CDR3 spans 16 amino acids. The V gene's germline CDR1 is SGHTA and CDR2 FQGNSA. The DNA for the CDR3 is TGTGCCAGCAGCTTAGATCCTAGCGAAAGCTTCTACGAGCAGTACTTC. It specifies CASSLDPSESFYEQYF.

CDR3 bases: TGTGCCACCAGCAGGGGACGGACAGGGTCAATGAACACTGAAGCTTTCTTT. As protein: CATSRGRTGSMNTEAFF. The chain carries TRBV15 and TRBJ1-1; 8 bases are a match to TRBD1. With 3 bases clipped from V and 0 bases from J, the junction kept 9 bases outside the gene matches. This CDR3 has 17 amino acids. Per germline, CDR1 LNHNV and CDR2 YYDKDF (reference sequence).

The chain employs TRBV7-3 and TRBJ1-1; 8 bases align to TRBD1. The CDR3 is 12 amino acids. J gave up 4 bases and V 11 bases, and 6 bases lay outside the gene matches. The germline gives CDR1 SGHTA, CDR2 FQGTGA. The CDR3, as DNA: TGTGCCGGACGGACAGGGTCCACTGAAGCTTTCTTT. Translating gives CAGRTGSTEAFF.

The chain carries TRBV27 and TRBJ2-7; 8 nucleotides match TRBD2. From germline, CDR1 is MNHEY and CDR2 SMNVEV (reference sequence). J gave up 0 bases and V 5 bases, and 3 bases lay outside the gene matches. The CDR3 loop spans 14 amino acids. The CDR3 coding sequence is TGTGCCAGCAGTAGCGGGAGCCTCTCCTACGAGCAGTACTTC. It yields the protein CASSSGSLSYEQYF.

V usage is TRBV18 and J usage is TRBJ2-2; D remains ambiguous. Germline values: CDR1 KGHSH, CDR2 LQKENI. V was trimmed by 3 bases and J by 5 bases, leaving 16 bases between them. This CDR3 has 16 residues. CDR3 nucleotides: TGTGCCAGCTCACCCACTGGAGACCTCCGGACCGGGGAGCTGTTTTTT. Translating it yields CASSPTGDLRTGELFF.

Here the CDR3 DNA reads TGCGCCAGCAGCTTGGCCCGGACAGGGGGCTACACCGGGGAGCTGTTTTTT. Amino acids: CASSLARTGGYTGELFF. The chain links TRBV5-1 to TRBJ2-2; TRBD1 matches 11 bases. CDR3 length equals 17 residues. The germline V gene has CDR1 SGHRS and CDR2 YFSETQ. V shed 0 bases and J 3 bases; nucleotides not matched to a gene: 4. Supplemented by reference TRBV5-1 and TRBJ2-2, the full variable domain reads KAGVTQTPRYLIKTRGQQVTLSCSPISGHRSVSWYQQTPGQGLQFLFEYFSETQRNKGNFPGRFSGRQFSNSRSEMNVSTLELGDSALYLCASSLARTGGYTGELFFGEGSRLTVL.

This chain links TRBV28 with TRBJ1-5; D is possibly TRBD1 (6 bases). CDR1 and CDR2 (germline): MDHEN, SYDVKM. This CDR3 has 15 amino acids. The V end was cut by 5 bases, the J end by 0 bases, with 11 bases between. The CDR3 nucleotides are TGTGCCAGCAGTGCCTGGACAGATAGCAATCAGCCCCAGCATTTT. Encoded protein: CASSAWTDSNQPQHF.

The rearrangement uses TRBV10-3 and TRBJ2-1; unclear D gene. The germline V and J ends were trimmed by 5 bases and 11 bases, with 16 bases remaining between them. The CDR3 length is 13 residues. Germline CDR1 reads ENHRY; CDR2 reads SYGVKD. The CDR3 nucleotides read TGTGCCATCAGTTCCGTGGGTGAAATAAAGCAGTTCTTC. Translation: CAISSVGEIKQFF.

The chain is built from TRBV7-9 and TRBJ1-1, with D unresolved. In germline, CDR1 is SEHNR, CDR2 FQNEAQ (reference sequence). CDR3 length: 15 amino acids. V shed 2 bases and J shed 3 bases, with 13 bases lying between them. The DNA for the CDR3 is TGTGCCAGCAGCTTAACCCAAAGGAGGGACACTGAAGCTTTCTTT. Protein sequence: CASSLTQRRDTEAFF.

The chain is built from TRBV5-1 and TRBJ2-7; D not certain. There are 13 residues in the CDR3. The germline CDR1 and CDR2 sequences are SGHRS and YFSETQ. The germline V and J ends were trimmed by 0 bases and 7 bases, with 11 bases remaining between them. The CDR3 DNA follows: TGCGCCAGCAGCTTGGCCTTTAAGAATGAGCAGTACTTC. Its translation is CASSLAFKNEQYF.

This chain connects TRBV29-1 to TRBJ2-7, with 9 positions matching TRBD2. The germline V gene encodes CDR1 SQVTM and CDR2 ANQGSEA. This CDR3 spans 15 amino acids. Trimming took 1 base from V and 1 from J; bases not matched to a gene: 5. Here the CDR3 reads CSVEASSGASYEQYF. The CDR3 bases are TGCAGCGTTGAAGCGTCTAGCGGGGCTTCCTACGAGCAGTACTTC.

The V call is TRBV9, the J call TRBJ1-1; D not resolved. The V gene lost 0 bases and the J gene lost 4 bases, with 7 bases spanning the gap. The CDR3 extends over 13 amino acids. Germline V gene lookup returns CDR1 SGDLS and CDR2 YYNGEE. The CDR3 sequence is CASSVGIGTEAFF. The CDR3 nucleotides read TGTGCCAGCAGCGTAGGGATTGGCACTGAAGCTTTCTTT.

This chain links TRBV6-1 with TRBJ1-4, with D tentatively TRBD1 (5 bases). The CDR3 extends over 16 amino acids. Between the trimmed V and J ends, which lost 3 bases and 5 bases, there was a span of 16 bases. Germline CDR1 is MNHNS and CDR2 is SASEGT. Here the CDR3 reads CASSDFVRAVNEKLFF. The CDR3 DNA follows: TGTGCCAGCAGTGATTTTGTCAGGGCCGTAAATGAAAAACTGTTTTTT.

The rearrangement uses TRBV4-1 and TRBJ2-3; D call uncertain. Deletions cut 0 bases from V and 3 bases from J, with 7 bases between. This CDR3 has 14 amino acids. CDR1 MGHRA and CDR2 YSYEKL come from the germline V gene. CDR3 in amino acids: CASSQDKGTDTQYF. DNA for the CDR3: TGCGCCAGCAGCCAAGATAAGGGAACAGATACGCAGTATTTT.

The CDR3 DNA follows: TGTGCCAGTAGTATAGATTTGGGACTAGCGGTCTACAATGAGCAGTTCTTC. Translation gives CASSIDLGLAVYNEQFF. The chain uses TRBV19 and TRBJ2-1, with 11 bases matching TRBD2. V was pared by 0 bases and J by 3 bases, with 4 bases of the junction left unmatched. The CDR3 loop spans 17 amino acids. Germline V gene sequence: CDR1 LNHDA, CDR2 SQIVND (reference sequence). The full variable domain, in which reference TRBV19 and TRBJ2-1 provide the parts outside the CDR3, is DGGITQSPKYLFRKEGQNVTLSCEQNLNHDAMYWYRQDPGQGLRLIYYSQIVNDFQKGDIAEGYSVSREKKESFPLTVTSAQKNPTAFYLCASSIDLGLAVYNEQFFGPGTRLTVL.